This TCR beta chain stems from a study of T cell responses to AZD1222 COVID-19 vaccine. The J segment lost 6 bases and the V segment lost 1 base, leaving 6 bases of the junction unmatched. The CDR3 sequence is 15 residues long. Germline CDR1 is LNHNV and CDR2 is YYDKDF (reference sequence). The method was immunoSEQ multiplex PCR; TCRdb's version includes in-frame clones alone and lacks a portion of them. Of around 160,000 clones in the sample, around 91% are singletons; the top ten hold less than 5.5%. The chain uses TRBV15 and TRBJ2-1; the match to TRBD2 covers 7 bases. The source was peripheral blood, collected on day 0 of AZD1222 vaccination. The clonotype originates from an adult in good health. In DNA form, the CDR3 reads TGTGCCACCAGCAGAGGCAGCGGGACGGTCAATGAGCAGTTCTTC. Encoded protein: CATSRGSGTVNEQFF.